Only one count was recorded for the clone carrying this TCR beta chain. There are 14 residues in the CDR3. Germline CDR1 is GTSNPN and CDR2 is SVGIG (reference sequence). The V gene lost 0 bases and the J gene lost 1 base, with 6 bases spanning the gap. The sample originates from a study of cytotoxic CD8 clonotypes in ibrutinib-treated CLL. Across the whole study: Investigators reported around 25 partial and 2 complete responses; after median approximately 74 months, approximately 15 patients remained remitted and about 12 progressed.

The TCR beta libraries used around 2.2 micrograms of genomic DNA that came from cryopreserved PBMCs. Some clones are missing from TCRdb's copy, which holds only in-frame ones; the method was immunoSEQ multiplex PCR. The sample lists a few hundred thousand clones, under 75% occurring once. The TCR comes from a human donor with chronic lymphocytic leukemia. The sample in question was PBMCs, obtained after 24 months of ibrutinib treatment. The chain is built from TRBV30 and TRBJ2-2; a weak D match, TRBD1 (5 bases). The CDR3 DNA reads TGTGCCTGGAGTGTGGGGCAGAACACCGGGGAGCTGTTTTTT. It specifies CAWSVGQNTGELFF.